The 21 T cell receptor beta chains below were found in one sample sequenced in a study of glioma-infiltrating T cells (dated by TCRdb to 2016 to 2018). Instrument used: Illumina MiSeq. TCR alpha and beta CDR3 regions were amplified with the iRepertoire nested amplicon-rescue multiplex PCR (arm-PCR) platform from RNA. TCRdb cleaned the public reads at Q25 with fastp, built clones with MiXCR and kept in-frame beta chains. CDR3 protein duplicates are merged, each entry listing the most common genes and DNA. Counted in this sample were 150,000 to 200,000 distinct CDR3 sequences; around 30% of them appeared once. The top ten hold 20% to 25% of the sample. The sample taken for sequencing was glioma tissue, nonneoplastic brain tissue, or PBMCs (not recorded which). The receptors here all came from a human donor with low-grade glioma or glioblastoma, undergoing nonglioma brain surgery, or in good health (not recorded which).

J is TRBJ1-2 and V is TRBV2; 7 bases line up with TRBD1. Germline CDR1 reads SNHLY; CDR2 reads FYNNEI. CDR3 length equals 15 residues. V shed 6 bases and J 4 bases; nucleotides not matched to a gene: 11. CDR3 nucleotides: TGTGCCAGCAGCTCGAACCGGGACAGCTCCTATGGCTACACCTTC. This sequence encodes CASSSNRDSSYGYTF.

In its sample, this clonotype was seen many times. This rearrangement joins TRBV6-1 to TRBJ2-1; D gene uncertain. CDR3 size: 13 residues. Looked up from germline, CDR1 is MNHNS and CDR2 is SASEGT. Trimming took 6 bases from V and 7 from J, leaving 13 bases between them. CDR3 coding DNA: TGTGCCAGCAGGGCCAGACAAATAAATGAGCAGTTCTTC. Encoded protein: CASRARQINEQFF.

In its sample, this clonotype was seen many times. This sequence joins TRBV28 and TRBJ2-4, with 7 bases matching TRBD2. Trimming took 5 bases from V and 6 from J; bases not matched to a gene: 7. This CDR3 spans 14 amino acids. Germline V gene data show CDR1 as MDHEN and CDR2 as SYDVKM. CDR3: CASSPGGGINIQYF. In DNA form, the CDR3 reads TGTGCCAGCAGTCCGGGGGGTGGTATAAACATTCAGTACTTC.

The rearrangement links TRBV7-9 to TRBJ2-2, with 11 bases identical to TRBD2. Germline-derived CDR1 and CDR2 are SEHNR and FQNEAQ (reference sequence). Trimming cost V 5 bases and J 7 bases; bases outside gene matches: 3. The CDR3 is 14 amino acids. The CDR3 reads CASSQTSGIGELFF. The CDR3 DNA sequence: TGTGCCAGCAGCCAGACTAGCGGGATCGGGGAGCTGTTTTTT.

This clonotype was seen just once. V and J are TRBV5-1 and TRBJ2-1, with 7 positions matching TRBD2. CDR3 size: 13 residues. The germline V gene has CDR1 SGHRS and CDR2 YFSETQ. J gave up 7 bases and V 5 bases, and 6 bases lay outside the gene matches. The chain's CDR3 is CASRQKGGNEQFF. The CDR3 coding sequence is TGCGCCAGCAGACAAAAGGGAGGGAATGAGCAGTTCTTC.

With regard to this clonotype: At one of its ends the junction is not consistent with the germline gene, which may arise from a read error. The CDR3 nucleotides are TGCAGTTTGCAGTCATCTAACTATGGCGACACCTTC. Protein: CSLQSSNYGDTF. The V gene is TRBV20-1, the J gene TRBJ1-2; no definite D call. The CDR3 extends over 12 amino acids. Germline CDR1 reads DFQATT; CDR2 reads SNEGSKA (reference sequence).

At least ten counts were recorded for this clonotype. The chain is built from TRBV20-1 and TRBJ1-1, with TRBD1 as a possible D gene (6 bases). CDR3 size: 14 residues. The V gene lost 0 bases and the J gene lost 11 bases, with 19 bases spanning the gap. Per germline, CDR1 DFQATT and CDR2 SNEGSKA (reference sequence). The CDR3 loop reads CSARDLGGGVEAFF. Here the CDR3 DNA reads TGCAGTGCTAGAGATCTCGGAGGGGGTGTCGAGGCTTTCTTT.

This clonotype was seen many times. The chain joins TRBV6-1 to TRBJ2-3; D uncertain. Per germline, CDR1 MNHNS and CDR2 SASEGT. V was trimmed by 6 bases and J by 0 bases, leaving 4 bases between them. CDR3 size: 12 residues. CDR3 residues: CASRGSTDTQYF. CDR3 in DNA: TGTGCCAGCAGGGGCAGCACAGATACGCAGTATTTT.

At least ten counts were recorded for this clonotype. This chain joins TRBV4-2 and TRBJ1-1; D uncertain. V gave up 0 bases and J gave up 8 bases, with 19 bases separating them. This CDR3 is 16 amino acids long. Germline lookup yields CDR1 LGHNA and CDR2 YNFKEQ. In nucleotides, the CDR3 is TGTGCCAGCAGCCAAGACCCCTCCGGGAGCCGCGCGGAAGCTTTCTTT. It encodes CASSQDPSGSRAEAFF.

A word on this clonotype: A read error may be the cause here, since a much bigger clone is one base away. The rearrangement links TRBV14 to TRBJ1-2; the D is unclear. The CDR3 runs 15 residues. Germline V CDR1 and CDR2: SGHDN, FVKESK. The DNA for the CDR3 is TGTGGCAGCAGCCAAGACTACGTCGGTGCAAGTGGCTACACCTTC. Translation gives CGSSQDYVGASGYTF. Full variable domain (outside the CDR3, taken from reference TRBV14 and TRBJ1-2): EAGVTQFPSHSVIEKGQTVTLRCDPISGHDNLYWYRRVMGKEIKFLLHFVKESKQDESGMPNNRFLAERTGGTYSTLKVQPAELEDSGVYFCGSSQDYVGASGYTFGSGTRLTVV.

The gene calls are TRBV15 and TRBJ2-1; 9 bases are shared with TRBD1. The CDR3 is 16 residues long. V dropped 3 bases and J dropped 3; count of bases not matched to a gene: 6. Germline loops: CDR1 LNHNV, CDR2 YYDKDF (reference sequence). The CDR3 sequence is CATSSQGTGYYNEQFF. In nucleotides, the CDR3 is TGTGCCACCAGCAGCCAAGGGACAGGGTACTACAATGAGCAGTTCTTC.

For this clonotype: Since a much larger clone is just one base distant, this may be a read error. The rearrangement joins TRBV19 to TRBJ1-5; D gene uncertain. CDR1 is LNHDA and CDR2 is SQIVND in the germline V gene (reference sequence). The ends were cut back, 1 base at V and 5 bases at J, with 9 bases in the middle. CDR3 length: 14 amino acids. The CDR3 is CASSIGADYQPQHF. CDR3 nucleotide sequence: TGTGCCAGTAGTATAGGGGCAGACTATCAGCCCCAGCATTTT. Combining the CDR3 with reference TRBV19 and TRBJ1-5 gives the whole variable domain DGGITQSPKYLFRKEGQNVTLSCEQNLNHDAMYWYRQDPGQGLRLIYYSQIVNDFQKGDIAEGYSVSREKKESFPLTVTSAQKNPTAFYLCASSIGADYQPQHFGDGTRLSIL.

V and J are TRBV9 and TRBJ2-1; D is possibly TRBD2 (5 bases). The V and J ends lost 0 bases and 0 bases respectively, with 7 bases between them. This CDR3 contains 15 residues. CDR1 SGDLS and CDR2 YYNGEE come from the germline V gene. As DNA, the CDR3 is TGTGCCAGCAGCGTAGGCGGGCGCTCCTACAATGAGCAGTTCTTC. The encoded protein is CASSVGGRSYNEQFF.

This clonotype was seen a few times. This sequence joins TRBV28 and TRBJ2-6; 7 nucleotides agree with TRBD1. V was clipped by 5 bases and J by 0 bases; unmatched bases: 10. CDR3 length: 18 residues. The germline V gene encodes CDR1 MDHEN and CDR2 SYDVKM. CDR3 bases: TGTGCCAGCAGTATCCCGGCCGGGACAGACTCTGGGGCCAACGTCCTGACTTTC. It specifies CASSIPAGTDSGANVLTF.

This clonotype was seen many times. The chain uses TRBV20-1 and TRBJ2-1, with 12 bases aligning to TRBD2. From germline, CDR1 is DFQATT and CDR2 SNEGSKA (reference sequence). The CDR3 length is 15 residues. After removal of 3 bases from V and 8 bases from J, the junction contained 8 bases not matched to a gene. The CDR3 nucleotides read TGCAGTGCTAGTATACTAGCGGGAGGAGGGGATGAGCAGTTCTTC. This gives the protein CSASILAGGGDEQFF.

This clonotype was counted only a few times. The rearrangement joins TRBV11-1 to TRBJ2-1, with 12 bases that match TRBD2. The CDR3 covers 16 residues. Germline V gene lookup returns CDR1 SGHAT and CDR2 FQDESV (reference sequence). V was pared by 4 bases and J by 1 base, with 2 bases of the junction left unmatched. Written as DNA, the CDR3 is TGTGCCAGCAGCTCGCTAGCGGGAGGGTCCTACAATGAGCAGTTCTTC. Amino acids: CASSSLAGGSYNEQFF. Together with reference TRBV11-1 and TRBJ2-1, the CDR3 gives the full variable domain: EAEVAQSPRYKITEKSQAVAFWCDPISGHATLYWYRQILGQGPELLVQFQDESVVDDSQLPKDRFSAERLKGVDSTLKIQPAELGDSAMYLCASSSLAGGSYNEQFFGPGTRLTVL.

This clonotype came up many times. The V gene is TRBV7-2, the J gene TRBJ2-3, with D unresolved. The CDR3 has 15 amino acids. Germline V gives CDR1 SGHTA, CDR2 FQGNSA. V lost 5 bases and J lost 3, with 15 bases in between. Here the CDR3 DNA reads TGTGCCAGCAGCCCCCACGGTGGAAATACAGATACGCAGTATTTT. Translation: CASSPHGGNTDTQYF.

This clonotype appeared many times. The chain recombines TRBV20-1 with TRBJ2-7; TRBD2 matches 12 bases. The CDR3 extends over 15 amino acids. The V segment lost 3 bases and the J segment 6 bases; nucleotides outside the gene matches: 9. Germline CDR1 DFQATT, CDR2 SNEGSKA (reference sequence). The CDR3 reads CSARTTSGSPLEQYF. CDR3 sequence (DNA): TGCAGTGCTAGGACGACTAGCGGGAGTCCCCTCGAGCAGTACTTC.

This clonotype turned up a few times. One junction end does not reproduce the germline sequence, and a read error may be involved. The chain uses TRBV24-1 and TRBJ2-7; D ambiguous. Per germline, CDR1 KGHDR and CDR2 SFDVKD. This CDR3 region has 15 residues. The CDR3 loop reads CATSDNWQFYYGQYF. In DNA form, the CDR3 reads TGTGCCACCAGTGATAATTGGCAGTTCTACTACGGGCAGTACTTC.

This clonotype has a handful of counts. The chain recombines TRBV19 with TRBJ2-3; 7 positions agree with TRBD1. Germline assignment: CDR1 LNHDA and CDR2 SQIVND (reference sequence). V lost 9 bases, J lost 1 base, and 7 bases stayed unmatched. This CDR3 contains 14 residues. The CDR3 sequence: CASRQGRGTDTQYF. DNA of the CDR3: TGTGCCAGCAGACAGGGCCGGGGCACAGATACGCAGTATTTT.

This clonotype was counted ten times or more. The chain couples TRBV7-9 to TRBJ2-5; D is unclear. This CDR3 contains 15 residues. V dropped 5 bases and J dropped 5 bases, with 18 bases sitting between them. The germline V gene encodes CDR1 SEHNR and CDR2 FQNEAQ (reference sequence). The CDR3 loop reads CASSVDLSRPETQYF. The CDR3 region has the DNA TGTGCCAGCAGCGTTGACCTCTCCCGCCCGGAGACCCAGTACTTC.